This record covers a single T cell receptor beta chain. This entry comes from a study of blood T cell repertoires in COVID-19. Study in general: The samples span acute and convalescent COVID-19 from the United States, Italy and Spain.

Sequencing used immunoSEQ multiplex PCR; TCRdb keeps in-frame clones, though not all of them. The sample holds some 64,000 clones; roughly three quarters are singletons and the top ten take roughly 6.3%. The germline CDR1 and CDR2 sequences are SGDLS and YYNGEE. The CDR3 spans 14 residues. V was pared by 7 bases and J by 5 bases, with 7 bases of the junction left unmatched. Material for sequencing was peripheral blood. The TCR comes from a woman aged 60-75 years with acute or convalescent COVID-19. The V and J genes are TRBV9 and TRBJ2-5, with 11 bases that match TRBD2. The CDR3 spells CASALAGVGETQYF. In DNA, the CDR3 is TGTGCCAGCGCACTAGCGGGGGTAGGGGAGACCCAGTACTTC.